A selection of T cell receptor beta chains follows, all from one sample in a study of early T cells in non-severe SARS-CoV-2 infection. MiXCR was run by TCRdb on the 5' RACE reads, yielding one entry per CDR3 protein. Of over 50,000 distinct CDR3 sequences in the sample, under 14% were seen once. The specimen sequenced was whole blood. Receptors were obtained from an adult who was a healthcare worker with PCR-confirmed SARS-CoV-2 infection or an uninfected control (not recorded which). Each CDR3 is given with its conserved first and last residue. A D gene is named only where the DNA matches it firmly. Size is stated for part of the rows, as once, few or many counts, or as a class when the clone is expanded.

abundance: NA; v_gene: TRBV7-9; j_gene: TRBJ2-3; d_gene: NA; CDR3nt: TGTGCCAGCAGCTTAGGCTCGATAGGGTGGGGCCAGTATTTT; CDR3aa: CASSLGSIGWGQYF
abundance: few; v_gene: TRBV20-1; j_gene: TRBJ2-1; d_gene: TRBD2; CDR3nt: TGCAGTGCTAGAGATCACGCGGGGGGGAACCACAATGAGCAGTTCTTC; CDR3aa: CSARDHAGGNHNEQFF
abundance: many; v_gene: TRBV11-3; j_gene: TRBJ2-5; d_gene: NA; CDR3nt: TGTGCCAGCAGCTCTACAGGGAGAGAGACCCAGTACTTC; CDR3aa: CASSSTGRETQYF
abundance: many; v_gene: TRBV12-3/TRBV12-4; j_gene: TRBJ2-1; d_gene: TRBD2; CDR3nt: TGTGCCAGCAGCTCGGGGGGCTCCTACAATGAGCAGTTCTTC; CDR3aa: CASSSGGSYNEQFF
abundance: few; v_gene: TRBV5-6; j_gene: TRBJ2-7; d_gene: NA; CDR3nt: TGTGCCAGCAGCCCGGACTCTCGTACCGACGAGCAGTACTTC; CDR3aa: CASSPDSRTDEQYF
abundance: many; v_gene: TRBV30; j_gene: TRBJ1-1; d_gene: NA; CDR3nt: TGTGCCTGGAGTGTAATGGTGAACACTGAAGCTTTCTTT; CDR3aa: CAWSVMVNTEAFF
abundance: many; v_gene: TRBV5-1; j_gene: TRBJ2-3; d_gene: TRBD2; CDR3nt: TGCGCCAGCAGCTTGCGCACTAGCGGGGGAACAGATACGCAGTATTTT; CDR3aa: CASSLRTSGGTDTQYF
abundance: many; v_gene: TRBV29-1; j_gene: TRBJ2-1; d_gene: TRBD2; CDR3nt: TGCAGCGTCGCCTATCGACTAGCGGGGTCCTACAATGAGCAGTTCTTC; CDR3aa: CSVAYRLAGSYNEQFF
abundance: many; v_gene: TRBV6-1; j_gene: TRBJ2-3; d_gene: NA; CDR3nt: TGTGCCAGCAAGGGGCCTGGGACAGATACGCAGTATTTT; CDR3aa: CASKGPGTDTQYF
abundance: few; v_gene: TRBV21-1; j_gene: TRBJ1-3; d_gene: NA; CDR3nt: TGTGCCAGCTGCAGGGGGACAGAGACAAGAAGACGTCGAAACACCATATATTTT; CDR3aa: CASCRGTETRRRRNTIYF
abundance: NA; v_gene: TRBV29-1; j_gene: TRBJ2-3; d_gene: NA; CDR3nt: TGCAGCGTTGACTTTTCGGTAGATACGCAGTATTTT; CDR3aa: CSVDFSVDTQYF
abundance: NA; v_gene: TRBV7-2; j_gene: TRBJ2-5; d_gene: TRBD2; CDR3nt: TGTGCCAGCAGCTTCAGCGGGGGGGCCGGAGAGACCCAGTACTTC; CDR3aa: CASSFSGGAGETQYF
abundance: NA; v_gene: TRBV30; j_gene: TRBJ2-3; d_gene: NA; CDR3nt: TGTGCCTGGAGTTTAGACGGGCCAGGCGGAGATACGCAGAATTTT; CDR3aa: CAWSLDGPGGDTQNF
abundance: NA; v_gene: TRBV10-1; j_gene: TRBJ1-2; d_gene: TRBD1; CDR3nt: TGCGCCAGCAGTAAGACAGGGCTGGAGGGCTACACCTTC; CDR3aa: CASSKTGLEGYTF
abundance: many; v_gene: TRBV28; j_gene: TRBJ1-2; d_gene: NA; CDR3nt: TGTGCCAGCAACCAGAGGCTAGCTGGCTACACCTTC; CDR3aa: CASNQRLAGYTF
abundance: NA; v_gene: TRBV7-3; j_gene: TRBJ2-3; d_gene: TRBD2; CDR3nt: TGTGCCAGCAGCTCCCTCCCATGGCGGGGGGGCAGTACAGATACGCAGTATTTT; CDR3aa: CASSSLPWRGGSTDTQYF
abundance: NA; v_gene: TRBV3-1; j_gene: TRBJ1-5; d_gene: NA; CDR3nt: TGTGCCAGCAGCCAAGAGGGCGATCAGCCCCAGCATTTT; CDR3aa: CASSQEGDQPQHF
abundance: NA; v_gene: TRBV6-5; j_gene: TRBJ1-1; d_gene: NA; CDR3nt: TGTGCCAGCAGCGGAGTTAGCGGGGCATGGACTGAAGCTTTCTTT; CDR3aa: CASSGVSGAWTEAFF
abundance: once; v_gene: TRBV7-9; j_gene: TRBJ2-3; d_gene: NA; CDR3nt: TGTGCCAGCGGCACCTTCAGGGGGGGAGGCACAGATACGCAGTATTTT; CDR3aa: CASGTFRGGGTDTQYF
abundance: many; v_gene: TRBV5-4; j_gene: TRBJ1-1; d_gene: TRBD1; CDR3nt: TGTGCCAGCAGCCACCGGGACAGAAACACTGAAGCTTTCTTT; CDR3aa: CASSHRDRNTEAFF
abundance: NA; v_gene: TRBV4-3; j_gene: TRBJ1-2; d_gene: NA; CDR3nt: TGCGCCAGCAGCCAAGATTTGGGCAGGGCGGATGGCTACACCTTC; CDR3aa: CASSQDLGRADGYTF
abundance: many; v_gene: TRBV19; j_gene: TRBJ2-3; d_gene: TRBD2; CDR3nt: TGTGCCAGTAGTATAGCTAGCGGGATCTCTACGCAGTATTTT; CDR3aa: CASSIASGISTQYF
abundance: NA; v_gene: TRBV6-6; j_gene: TRBJ2-7; d_gene: TRBD1; CDR3nt: TGTGCCAGCAGGAACTCCGCCGGGACAGAGTACTTC; CDR3aa: CASRNSAGTEYF
abundance: many; v_gene: TRBV29-1; j_gene: TRBJ2-7; d_gene: NA; CDR3nt: TGCAGCGCGAGGACTACCACAAGCTCCTACGAGCAGTACTTC; CDR3aa: CSARTTTSSYEQYF
abundance: many; v_gene: TRBV7-9; j_gene: TRBJ2-5; d_gene: NA; CDR3nt: TGTGCCAGCAGCTCCCGCTCCGAACCGAGGGAGACCCAGTACTTC; CDR3aa: CASSSRSEPRETQYF
abundance: NA; v_gene: TRBV20-1; j_gene: TRBJ2-3; d_gene: NA; CDR3nt: TGCAGTGCTAGAGTTGGGGGGCCGAACACAGATACGCAGTATTTT; CDR3aa: CSARVGGPNTDTQYF
abundance: NA; v_gene: TRBV30; j_gene: TRBJ1-1; d_gene: NA; CDR3nt: TGTGCCTGGAGTAAAGGTGTAGTCGGGGAGAGAGGGGCTTTCTTT; CDR3aa: CAWSKGVVGERGAFF
abundance: NA; v_gene: TRBV20-1; j_gene: TRBJ2-7; d_gene: NA; CDR3nt: TGCAGTGCTAGTCTCGGACAGATGACCTACGAGCAGTACTTC; CDR3aa: CSASLGQMTYEQYF
abundance: NA; v_gene: TRBV6-2/TRBV6-3; j_gene: TRBJ1-2; d_gene: TRBD1; CDR3nt: TGTGCCAGCAGGACCGGGACAGATATTGATGGCTACACCTTC; CDR3aa: CASRTGTDIDGYTF
abundance: many; v_gene: TRBV2; j_gene: TRBJ1-2; d_gene: NA; CDR3nt: TGTGCCAGCAGGGACATCGGGACACTTAAACCCTACACCTTC; CDR3aa: CASRDIGTLKPYTF
abundance: many; v_gene: TRBV12-3/TRBV12-4; j_gene: TRBJ2-6; d_gene: TRBD1; CDR3nt: TGTGCCAGCAGGAGAACACAGGGGGCCTCTGGGGCCAACGTCCTGACTTTC; CDR3aa: CASRRTQGASGANVLTF
abundance: medium-sized; v_gene: TRBV29-1; j_gene: TRBJ1-1; d_gene: NA; CDR3nt: TGCAGCGTCGCGAAGTCTGTGAACACTGAAGCTTTCTTT; CDR3aa: CSVAKSVNTEAFF
abundance: many; v_gene: TRBV4-1; j_gene: TRBJ1-6; d_gene: NA; CDR3nt: TGCGCCAGCAGCCGGGGGTCCTATAATTCACCCCTCCACTTT; CDR3aa: CASSRGSYNSPLHF
abundance: NA; v_gene: TRBV7-2; j_gene: TRBJ2-3; d_gene: NA; CDR3nt: TGTGCCAGCAGCTTATCCATCGGGGGGCGAGATACGCAGTATTTT; CDR3aa: CASSLSIGGRDTQYF
abundance: few; v_gene: TRBV20-1; j_gene: TRBJ2-3; d_gene: TRBD2; CDR3nt: TGCAGTGCTAGAGATCAACTAGCGGGAGTCTCAGATACGCAGTATTTT; CDR3aa: CSARDQLAGVSDTQYF
abundance: many; v_gene: TRBV7-8; j_gene: TRBJ2-3; d_gene: NA; CDR3nt: TGTGCCAGCAGCTTAGGCACAGATACGCAGTATTTT; CDR3aa: CASSLGTDTQYF
abundance: NA; v_gene: TRBV30; j_gene: TRBJ1-1; d_gene: NA; CDR3nt: TGTGCCCTGGGCCGGGGGGCTGAAGCTTTCTTT; CDR3aa: CALGRGAEAFF
abundance: NA; v_gene: TRBV6-5; j_gene: TRBJ2-4; d_gene: TRBD1; CDR3nt: TGTGCCAGCAGTTACCGACAGGGTGGCAACATTCAGTACTTC; CDR3aa: CASSYRQGGNIQYF
abundance: many; v_gene: TRBV14; j_gene: TRBJ1-1; d_gene: NA; CDR3nt: TGTGCCAGCAGCCAGTTCCCTGAAGCTTTCTTT; CDR3aa: CASSQFPEAFF
abundance: NA; v_gene: TRBV7-9; j_gene: TRBJ2-7; d_gene: NA; CDR3nt: TGTGCCAGCAGCTCTAACCGGGTTTTGGCCGACGAGCAGTACTTC; CDR3aa: CASSSNRVLADEQYF
abundance: few; v_gene: TRBV29-1; j_gene: TRBJ2-7; d_gene: TRBD1; CDR3nt: TGCAGCGTTGTGCTAAACAAGGACAGGAGTCCCTACGAGCAGTACTTC; CDR3aa: CSVVLNKDRSPYEQYF
abundance: few; v_gene: TRBV7-6; j_gene: TRBJ1-6; d_gene: TRBD1; CDR3nt: TGTGCCAGCAGCTTCGGGGACAGTAATTCACCCCTCCACTTT; CDR3aa: CASSFGDSNSPLHF
abundance: once; v_gene: TRBV15; j_gene: TRBJ2-1; d_gene: NA; CDR3nt: TGTGCCACCAGCAGGGCGAGTGGGCGGGATGAGCAGTTCTTC; CDR3aa: CATSRASGRDEQFF
abundance: NA; v_gene: TRBV7-8; j_gene: TRBJ1-1; d_gene: NA; CDR3nt: TGTGCCAGCGCCCCCTTGAACACTGAAGCTTTCTTT; CDR3aa: CASAPLNTEAFF
abundance: many; v_gene: TRBV20-1; j_gene: TRBJ1-2; d_gene: NA; CDR3nt: TGCAGTGCTAGAGATCTGCAGGTTGGATATGGCTACACCTTC; CDR3aa: CSARDLQVGYGYTF
abundance: few; v_gene: TRBV4-3; j_gene: TRBJ1-6; d_gene: NA; CDR3nt: TGCGCCAGCAGCCAAGATCGGGGTTCACCCCTCCACTTT; CDR3aa: CASSQDRGSPLHF
abundance: many; v_gene: TRBV20-1; j_gene: TRBJ2-2; d_gene: NA; CDR3nt: TGCAGTGCTAGTCTTGGCAGTTGGAACACCGGGGAGCTGTTTTTT; CDR3aa: CSASLGSWNTGELFF
abundance: many; v_gene: TRBV10-2; j_gene: TRBJ1-2; d_gene: NA; CDR3nt: TGCGCCAGCAGGCTGGATGGGTTGGCCGGGGATGGTTTTGGCTACACCTTC; CDR3aa: CASRLDGLAGDGFGYTF